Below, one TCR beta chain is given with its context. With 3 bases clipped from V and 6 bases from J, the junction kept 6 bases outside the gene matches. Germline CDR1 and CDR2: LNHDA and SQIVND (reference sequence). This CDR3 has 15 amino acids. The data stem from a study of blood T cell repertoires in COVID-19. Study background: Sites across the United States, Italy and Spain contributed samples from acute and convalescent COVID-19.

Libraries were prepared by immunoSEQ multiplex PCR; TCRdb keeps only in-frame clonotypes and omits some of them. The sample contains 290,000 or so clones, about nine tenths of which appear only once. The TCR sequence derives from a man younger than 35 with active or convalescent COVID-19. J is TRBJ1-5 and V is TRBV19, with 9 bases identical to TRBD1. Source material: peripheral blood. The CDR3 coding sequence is TGTGCCAGTAGTATCACAGGGGGCTCGTTTCAGCCCCAGCATTTT. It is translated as CASSITGGSFQPQHF.